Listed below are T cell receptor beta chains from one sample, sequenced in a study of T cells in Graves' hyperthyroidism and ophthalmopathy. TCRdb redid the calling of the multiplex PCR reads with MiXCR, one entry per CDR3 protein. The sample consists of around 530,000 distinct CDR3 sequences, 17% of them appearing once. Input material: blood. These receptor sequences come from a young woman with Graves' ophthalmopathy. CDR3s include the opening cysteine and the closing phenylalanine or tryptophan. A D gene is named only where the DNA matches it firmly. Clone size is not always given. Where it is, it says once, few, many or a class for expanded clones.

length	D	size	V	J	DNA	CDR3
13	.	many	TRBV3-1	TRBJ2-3	TGTGCCAGCAGCCAAGTGGGCTCAGATACGCAGTATTTT	CASSQVGSDTQYF
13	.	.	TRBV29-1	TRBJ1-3	TGCAGCGCCTGTTCGAGCTCTGGAAACACCATATATTTT	CSACSSSGNTIYF
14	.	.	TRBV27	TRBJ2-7	TGTGCCAGCAGTCCCGGGTGGAGCTCCTACGAGCAGTACTTC	CASSPGWSSYEQYF
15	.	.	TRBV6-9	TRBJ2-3	TGTGCCAGCAGTTACGGTGACAGCTTCACAGATACGCAGTATTTT	CASSYGDSFTDTQYF
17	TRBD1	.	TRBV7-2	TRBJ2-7	TGTGCCAGCAGCTTAGCGCTAACAGGGGGCCGGGGCTACGAGCAGTACTTC	CASSLALTGGRGYEQYF
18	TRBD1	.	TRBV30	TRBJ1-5	TGTGCCTGGAGTGAAAAGACAGGGTCGCTTAGGAGCAATCAGCCCCAGCATTTT	CAWSEKTGSLRSNQPQHF
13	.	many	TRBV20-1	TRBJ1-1	TGCAGTGCTAGTACTAGTGGGTGGTCTGAAGCTTTCTTT	CSASTSGWSEAFF
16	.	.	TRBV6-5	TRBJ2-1	TGTGCCAGCAGTTACGGCTTGAGGGGTCTACGGAATGAGCAGTTCTTC	CASSYGLRGLRNEQFF
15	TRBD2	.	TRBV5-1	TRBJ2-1	TGCGCCAGCAGCCGAGGACTAGCGGGGGGGCATGAGCAGTTCTTC	CASSRGLAGGHEQFF
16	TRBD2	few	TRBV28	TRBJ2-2	TGTGCCACTCGATCTAGCGGGAGGGCCCTCGGCGGGGAGCTGTTTTTT	CATRSSGRALGGELFF